Shown below are 19 T cell receptor beta chains from a single sample sequenced in a study of shared clonotypes between healthy human individuals. Sequenced by immunoSEQ multiplex PCR; TCRdb stores in-frame clones only, minus some. The sample carries over a million clones, about 80% recorded once. The sample taken for sequencing was memory CD4+ T cells from PBMCs. Described subset: CD45RA-negative fraction. All receptors derive from a man between 18 and 29 years old in good health. Some clones in this sample may be carry-over from other donors' samples.

This chain uses TRBV20-1 with TRBJ1-2, with 7 bases that match TRBD1. The CDR3 has 11 residues. In germline, CDR1 is DFQATT, CDR2 SNEGSKA (reference sequence). V trimming: 5 bases; J trimming: 8 bases; junction bases outside the gene matches: 5. In DNA, the CDR3 is TGCAGTGCTCTACAGGGGAGAGGCTACACCTTC. This translates into CSALQGRGYTF.

This chain links TRBV21-1 with TRBJ2-7. TRBV21-1 is annotated as a pseudogene. The CDR3 has 16 residues. For the CDR3, the DNA is TGTGCCAGCAGCTCAAGGGACGTAAAGCACGCCTACGAGCAGTACTTC. Encoded protein: CASSSRDVKHAYEQYF.

The rearrangement uses TRBV7-8 and TRBJ1-5; 8 nucleotides match TRBD1. V dropped 0 bases and J dropped 2; count of bases not matched to a gene: 3. The germline V gene encodes CDR1 SGHVS and CDR2 FQNEAQ. This CDR3 region has 16 residues. The CDR3 nucleotides read TGTGCCAGCAGCTTAGCGACAGGGGTAGGCAATCAGCCCCAGCATTTT. Its translation is CASSLATGVGNQPQHF.

This clone has a count of ten or more. The V call is TRBV19, the J call TRBJ2-7, with TRBD2 matching over 8 bases. Unmatched junction bases numbered 7, after V lost 4 bases and J lost 2 bases. Germline V gene lookup returns CDR1 LNHDA and CDR2 SQIVND (reference sequence). This CDR3 is built from 15 residues. The CDR3 spells CASSTSGGPTYEQYF. CDR3 DNA sequence: TGTGCCAGTAGTACCTCGGGGGGGCCCACCTACGAGCAGTACTTC.

The rearrangement joins TRBV28 to TRBJ1-5, with 8 nucleotides matching TRBD1. Per the germline V gene, CDR1 is MDHEN and CDR2 is SYDVKM. The CDR3 spans 15 residues. Trimming at V came to 2 bases and at J to 9 bases, leaving 9 bases not matched to a gene. Here the CDR3 DNA reads TGTGCCAGCAGTTTAGGACAGGGCCAAATCCGGCCCCAGCATTTT. This translates into CASSLGQGQIRPQHF.

This clone was counted between two and nine times. The chain couples TRBV10-1 to TRBJ2-3, with 14 bases identical to TRBD2. CDR1 is WNHNN and CDR2 is SYGVQD in the germline V gene (reference sequence). The CDR3 contains 13 residues. Trimming at V came to 8 bases and at J to 9 bases, leaving 4 bases not matched to a gene. CDR3 region: CASGTSGSRTQYF. CDR3 DNA sequence: TGCGCCAGCGGGACTAGCGGGAGTCGGACGCAGTATTTT.

The chain links TRBV15 to TRBJ2-2, with 11 nucleotides matching TRBD2. CDR3 length: 19 amino acids. Looked up from germline, CDR1 is LNHNV and CDR2 is YYDKDF (reference sequence). Losses at the gene ends were 0 bases for V and 6 bases for J; bases not matched to a gene: 12. Here the CDR3 DNA reads TGTGCCACCAGCAGAGAAAAGACCCTAGCGGGAGGTGTAGCCGGGGAGCTGTTTTTT. Translated: CATSREKTLAGGVAGELFF.

This clone has only one observation. This chain joins TRBV7-3 and TRBJ2-3; tentatively, D is TRBD2 (6 bases). The V and J ends lost 4 bases and 1 base respectively, with 9 bases between them. The CDR3 has 14 amino acids. Germline V gene data show CDR1 as SGHTA and CDR2 as FQGTGA. CDR3 amino acids: CASSSGGGTDTQYF. The CDR3 nucleotides read TGTGCCAGCAGCTCCGGCGGGGGCACAGATACGCAGTATTTT.

The gene calls are TRBV21-1 and TRBJ2-2; whether TRBD1, the table's D call, matches the DNA was not checked. TRBV21-1 is flagged as a pseudogene. The CDR3 sequence is 14 residues long. The CDR3 coding sequence is TGTGCCAGCACCCCGGACAGGCTCCCCGGGGAGCTGTTTTTT. Its translation is CASTPDRLPGELFF.

The V call is TRBV9, the J call TRBJ2-3; 9 bases map to TRBD2. Germline trimming cut 3 bases from V and 14 bases from J; bases unmatched to any gene: 13. The CDR3 sequence is 14 residues long. CDR1 is SGDLS, CDR2 YYNGEE, per germline. CDR3 amino acids: CASSALPGLAGMYF. For the CDR3, the DNA is TGTGCCAGCAGCGCCCTCCCCGGGCTAGCGGGAATGTATTTT.

This clone was seen a single time. This chain links TRBV5-1 with TRBJ2-2, with TRBD2 identical over 8 bases. CDR3 length: 15 amino acids. V shed 4 bases, J shed 3 bases, and the junction held 5 bases outside the gene matches. Looked up from germline, CDR1 is SGHRS and CDR2 is YFSETQ. The CDR3 is CASSPLAGHTGELFF. In DNA, the CDR3 is TGCGCCAGCAGCCCCCTAGCGGGTCACACCGGGGAGCTGTTTTTT.

This sequence joins TRBV28 and TRBJ1-6; D possibly corresponds to TRBD1 (5 bases). From germline, CDR1 is MDHEN and CDR2 SYDVKM. The CDR3 spans 16 residues. V was pared by 6 bases and J by 7 bases, with 19 bases between. The CDR3 loop reads CASSQPGSVGNSPLHF. Written as DNA, the CDR3 is TGTGCCAGCAGCCAACCAGGGAGCGTTGGGAATTCACCCCTCCACTTT. Supplemented by reference TRBV28 and TRBJ1-6, the full variable domain reads DVKVTQSSRYLVKRTGEKVFLECVQDMDHENMFWYRQDPGLGLRLIYFSYDVKMKEKGDIPEGYSVSREKKERFSLILESASTNQTSMYLCASSQPGSVGNSPLHFGNGTRLTVT.

The rearrangement uses TRBV5-1 and TRBJ1-1; D not certain. The length of the CDR3 is 16 residues. Germline CDR1 reads SGHRS; CDR2 reads YFSETQ. The germline V and J ends were trimmed by 3 bases and 0 bases, with 15 bases remaining between them. The chain's CDR3 is CASSSTGSGMNTEAFF. The CDR3 DNA sequence: TGCGCCAGCAGCTCTACCGGTTCCGGAATGAACACTGAAGCTTTCTTT.

This chain links TRBV6-1 with TRBJ2-4; unclear D gene. The germline gives CDR1 MNHNS, CDR2 SASEGT. V was trimmed by 4 bases and J by 0 bases, leaving 10 bases between them. The CDR3 spans 15 residues. Here the CDR3 reads CASSGPSVAKNIQYF. The CDR3 DNA sequence: TGTGCCAGCAGTGGGCCCAGTGTAGCCAAAAACATTCAGTACTTC.

This clone has only a few counts. V usage is TRBV29-1 and J usage is TRBJ1-1; D gene uncertain. V was pared by 7 bases and J by 1 base, with 10 bases between. Looked up from germline, CDR1 is SQVTM and CDR2 is ANQGSEA. There are 12 residues in the CDR3. CDR3 sequence (DNA): TGCAGCGCCGATCCCGGGAACACTGAAGCTTTCTTT. It yields the protein CSADPGNTEAFF. Full variable domain (missing parts from reference TRBV29-1 and TRBJ1-1): SAVISQKPSRDICQRGTSLTIQCQVDSQVTMMFWYRQQPGQSLTLIATANQGSEATYESGFVIDKFPISRPNLTFSTLTVSNMSPEDSSIYLCSADPGNTEAFFGQGTRLTVV.

CDR3 coding DNA: TGTGCCAGCAGCTTAGCCCCAGGGGGCGGGCACACCATATATTTT. Translated: CASSLAPGGGHTIYF. The gene calls are TRBV7-8 and TRBJ1-3, with 8 bases matching TRBD1. The length of the CDR3 is 15 residues. Germline CDR1 reads SGHVS; CDR2 reads FQNEAQ. Trimming at V came to 0 bases and at J to 8 bases, leaving 6 bases not matched to a gene.

This clone was counted only a few times. This rearrangement joins TRBV7-2 to TRBJ1-1; no definite D call. Per germline, CDR1 SGHTA and CDR2 FQGNSA. The V gene lost 3 bases and the J gene lost 6 bases, with 11 bases spanning the gap. The CDR3 is made up of 13 amino acids. Here the CDR3 DNA reads TGTGCCAGCAGCTTTGGCAGGAGGGCTGAAGCTTTCTTT. Amino acid sequence: CASSFGRRAEAFF.

The rearrangement links TRBV7-9 to TRBJ1-1; TRBD1 might be the D (5 bases). V lost 1 base and J lost 4, with 13 bases in between. The germline V gene has CDR1 SEHNR and CDR2 FQNEAQ (reference sequence). CDR3 length equals 15 residues. CDR3 sequence (DNA): TGTGCCAGCAGCTTAGGAACGGGACCTACCACTGAAGCTTTCTTT. Amino acids: CASSLGTGPTTEAFF.

The genes are TRBV28 and TRBJ2-5, with TRBD2 identical over 14 bases. V lost 5 bases and J lost 1; bases outside the gene matches: 9. This CDR3 is built from 18 residues. Germline CDR1 reads MDHEN; CDR2 reads SYDVKM. The CDR3 spells CASSPTGTSGSLQETQYF. The CDR3 coding sequence is TGTGCCAGCAGTCCGACCGGGACTAGCGGGAGCCTCCAAGAGACCCAGTACTTC.